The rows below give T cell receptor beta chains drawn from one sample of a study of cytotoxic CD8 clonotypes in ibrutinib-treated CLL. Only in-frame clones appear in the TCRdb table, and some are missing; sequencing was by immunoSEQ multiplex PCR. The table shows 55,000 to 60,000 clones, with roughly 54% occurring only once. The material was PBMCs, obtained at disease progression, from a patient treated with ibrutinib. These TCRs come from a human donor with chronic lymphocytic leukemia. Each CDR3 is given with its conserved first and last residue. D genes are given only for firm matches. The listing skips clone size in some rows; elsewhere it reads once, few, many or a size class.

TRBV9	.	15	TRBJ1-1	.	CASSAAGQMNTEAFF	TGTGCCAGCAGCGCCGCTGGGCAAATGAACACTGAAGCTTTCTTT
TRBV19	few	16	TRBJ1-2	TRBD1	CASSITSGTDYYGYTF	TGTGCCAGTAGTATCACTTCCGGGACAGACTACTATGGCTACACCTTC
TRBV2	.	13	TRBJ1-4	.	CASIRQDNEKLFF	TGTGCCAGCATTCGACAGGATAATGAAAAACTGTTTTTT
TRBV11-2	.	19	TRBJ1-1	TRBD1	CASSLDRGTGIRMNTEAFF	TGTGCCAGCAGCTTAGATCGGGGGACAGGGATTCGCATGAACACTGAAGCTTTCTTT
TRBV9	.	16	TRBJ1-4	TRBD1	CASSVDTGVPNEKLFF	TGTGCCAGCAGCGTAGACACAGGGGTGCCTAATGAAAAACTGTTTTTT
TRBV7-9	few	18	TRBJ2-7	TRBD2	CASSLQRDLAGDHYEQYF	TGTGCCAGCAGCTTACAGCGCGATTTAGCGGGAGACCATTACGAGCAGTACTTC
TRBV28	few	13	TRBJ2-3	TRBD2	CASAGAGTDTQYF	TGTGCCAGCGCGGGAGCTGGCACAGATACGCAGTATTTT
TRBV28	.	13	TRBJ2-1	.	CASSLPGDNEQFF	TGTGCCAGCAGTTTACCAGGGGACAATGAGCAGTTCTTC
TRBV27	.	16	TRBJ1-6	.	CASRNTLGSYNSPLHF	TGTGCCAGCAGGAACACACTTGGGTCCTATAATTCACCCCTCCACTTT
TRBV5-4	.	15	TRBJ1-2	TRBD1	CASSLKTGGLGGYTF	TGTGCCAGCAGCTTAAAGACAGGGGGTCTTGGTGGCTACACCTTC
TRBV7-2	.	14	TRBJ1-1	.	CASSLVAPNTEAFF	TGTGCCAGCAGCTTAGTAGCCCCGAACACTGAAGCTTTCTTT
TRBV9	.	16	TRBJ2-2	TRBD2	CASSPTLAANTGELFF	TGTGCCAGCAGCCCAACACTAGCGGCGAACACCGGGGAGCTGTTTTTT
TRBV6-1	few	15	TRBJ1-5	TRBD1	CASRPGTAHNQPQHF	TGTGCCAGCAGGCCCGGGACAGCCCACAATCAGCCCCAGCATTTT
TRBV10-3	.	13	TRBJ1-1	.	CAINTGTETEAFF	TGTGCCATCAACACAGGGACGGAAACTGAAGCTTTCTTT
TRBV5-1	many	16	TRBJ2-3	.	CASSLGRASGTDTQYF	TGCGCCAGCAGCTTGGGCCGGGCATCTGGCACAGATACGCAGTATTTT
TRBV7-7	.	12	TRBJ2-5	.	CASSHIGETQYF	TGTGCCAGCAGCCACATTGGGGAGACCCAGTACTTC
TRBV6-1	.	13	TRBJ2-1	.	CASRSVVGNEQFF	TGTGCCAGCAGAAGCGTAGTGGGTAATGAGCAGTTCTTC
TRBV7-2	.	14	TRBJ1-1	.	CASSSREMNTEAFF	TGTGCCAGCTCTTCGCGAGAGATGAACACTGAAGCTTTCTTT
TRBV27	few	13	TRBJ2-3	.	CASSLSFGDQQYF	TGTGCCAGCAGTTTATCGTTCGGGGATCAGCAGTATTTT
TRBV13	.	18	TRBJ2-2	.	CASSSPITGSLNTGELFF	TGTGCCAGCAGCTCCCCCATAACAGGGAGTTTGAACACCGGGGAGCTGTTTTTT
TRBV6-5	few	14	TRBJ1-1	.	CASSYSGRGTEAFF	TGTGCCAGCAGTTACTCAGGGAGGGGCACTGAAGCTTTCTTT
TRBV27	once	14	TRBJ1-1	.	CASSLRGSDTEAFF	TGTGCCAGCAGTTTAAGGGGTTCGGACACTGAAGCTTTCTTT
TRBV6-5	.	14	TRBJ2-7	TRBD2	CASSIAGGSYEQYF	TGTGCCAGCAGTATAGCGGGGGGTAGCTACGAGCAGTACTTC
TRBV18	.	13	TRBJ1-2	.	CASSPAPNYGYTF	TGTGCCAGCTCACCTGCCCCAAACTATGGCTACACCTTC
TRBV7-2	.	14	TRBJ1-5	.	CASSFDPTVEPQHF	TGTGCCAGCAGCTTCGATCCCACGGTGGAGCCCCAGCATTTT
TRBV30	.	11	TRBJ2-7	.	CAWSASYEQYF	TGTGCCTGGAGCGCATCCTACGAGCAGTACTTC
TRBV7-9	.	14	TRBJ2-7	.	CASSKRSISYEQYF	TGTGCCAGCAGCAAAAGGTCCATCTCCTACGAGCAGTACTTC
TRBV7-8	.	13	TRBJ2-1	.	CASSAGAWNEQFF	TGTGCCAGCAGCGCGGGGGCGTGGAATGAGCAGTTCTTC
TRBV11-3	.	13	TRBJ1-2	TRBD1	CASSLEGGRGYTF	TGTGCCAGCAGCTTAGAAGGGGGCCGAGGCTACACCTTC
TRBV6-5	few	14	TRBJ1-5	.	CASSQWDSNQPQHF	TGTGCCAGCAGCCAATGGGACAGCAATCAGCCCCAGCATTTT
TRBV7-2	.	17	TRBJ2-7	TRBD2	CASSLSGTSGAPYEQYF	TGTGCCAGCAGTCTGTCCGGGACTAGCGGGGCCCCCTACGAGCAGTACTTC
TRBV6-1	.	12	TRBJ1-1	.	CASSRMNTEAFF	TGTGCCAGCAGTCGGATGAACACTGAAGCTTTCTTT
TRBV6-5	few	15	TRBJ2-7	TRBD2	CASTPQLAGYHEQYF	TGTGCCAGCACCCCGCAGCTAGCGGGATACCACGAGCAGTACTTC
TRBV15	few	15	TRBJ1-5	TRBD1	CATSRDQGGLEPQHF	TGTGCCACCAGCAGAGATCAGGGGGGCCTTGAGCCCCAGCATTTT
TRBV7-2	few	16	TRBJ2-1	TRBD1	CASSLTGGSSYNEQFF	TGTGCCAGCAGCTTAACAGGGGGCAGCTCCTACAATGAGCAGTTCTTC
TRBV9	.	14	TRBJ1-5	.	CASSVVNSNQPQHF	TGTGCCAGCAGCGTTGTAAATAGCAATCAGCCCCAGCATTTT
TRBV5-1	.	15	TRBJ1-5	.	CASSLTSGPNQPQHF	TGCGCCAGCAGCTTGACATCAGGGCCCAATCAGCCCCAGCATTTT
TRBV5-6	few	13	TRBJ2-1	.	CASSPGIYNEQFF	TGTGCCAGCAGCCCCGGCATCTACAATGAGCAGTTCTTC
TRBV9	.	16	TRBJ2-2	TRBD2	CASSVSGLVNTGELFF	TGTGCCAGCAGCGTATCCGGACTAGTAAACACCGGGGAGCTGTTTTTT
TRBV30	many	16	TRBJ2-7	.	CAWTRGASSNLYEQYF	TGTGCCTGGACCCGGGGTGCGAGTTCGAATTTATACGAGCAGTACTTC
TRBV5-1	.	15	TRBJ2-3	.	CASSLSGTSTDTQYF	TGCGCCAGCAGCTTGAGCGGCACCTCCACAGATACGCAGTATTTT
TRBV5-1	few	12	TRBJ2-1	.	CASSGLGDEQFF	TGCGCCAGCAGCGGCCTTGGAGATGAGCAGTTCTTC
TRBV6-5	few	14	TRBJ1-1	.	CASSYSDLMAEAFF	TGTGCCAGCAGTTACTCCGATCTTATGGCTGAAGCTTTCTTT
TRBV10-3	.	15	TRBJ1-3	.	CAISPGETRGNTIYF	TGTGCCATCAGTCCCGGTGAGACGCGTGGAAACACCATATATTTT
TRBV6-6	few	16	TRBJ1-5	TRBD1	CASRGQGGFGNQPQHF	TGTGCCAGCAGAGGACAGGGGGGATTTGGCAATCAGCCCCAGCATTTT